This TCR beta chain was captured by sequencing in a study of identical twins. The study's findings and limits: Diverse VJ usage suggested most zero-insertion clonotypes were not invariant T cells.

As to this clonotype: Antigen specificity is unknown.

Germline CDR1 reads SGHTA; CDR2 reads FQGNSA. This CDR3 spans 13 amino acids. V lost 4 bases, J lost 6 bases, and 5 bases stayed unmatched. TCRdb recomputed calls from the 5' RACE reads with MiXCR, one row per CDR3 protein. The repertoire has some 500,000 distinct CDR3 sequences, more than 13% of them found once; the top ten carry around 0.98%. These data were also filed under a second study, of yellow fever vaccine responses in identical twins. That work states: After vaccination, twins' T cell response reportedly seemed partly convergent, partly personalized.

The clonotype was recovered from a woman younger than 35 in good health. Specimen: CD4+ T cells sorted from blood. This chain uses TRBV7-2 with TRBJ2-7; 8 positions agree with TRBD2. The CDR3 sequence: CASSWDGGGEQYF. The CDR3 DNA reads TGTGCCAGCAGCTGGGACGGGGGGGGCGAGCAGTACTTC.